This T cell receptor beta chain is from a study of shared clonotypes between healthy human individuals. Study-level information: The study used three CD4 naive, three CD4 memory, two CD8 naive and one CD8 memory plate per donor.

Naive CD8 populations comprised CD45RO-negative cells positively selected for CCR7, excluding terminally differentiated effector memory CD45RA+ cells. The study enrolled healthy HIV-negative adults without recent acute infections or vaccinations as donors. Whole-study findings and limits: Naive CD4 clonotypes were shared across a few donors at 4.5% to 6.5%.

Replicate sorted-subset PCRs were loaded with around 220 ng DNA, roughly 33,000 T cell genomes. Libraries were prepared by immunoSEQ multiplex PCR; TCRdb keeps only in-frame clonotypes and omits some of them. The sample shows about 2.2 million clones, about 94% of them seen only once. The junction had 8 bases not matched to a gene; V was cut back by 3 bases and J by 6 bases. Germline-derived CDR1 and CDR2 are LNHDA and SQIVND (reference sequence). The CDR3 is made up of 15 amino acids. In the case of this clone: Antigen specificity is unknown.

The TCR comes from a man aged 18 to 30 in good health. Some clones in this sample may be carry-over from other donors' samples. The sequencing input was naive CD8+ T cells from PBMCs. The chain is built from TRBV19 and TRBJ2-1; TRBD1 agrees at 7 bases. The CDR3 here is CASSMSGQGVNEQFF. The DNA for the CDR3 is TGTGCCAGTAGTATGTCGGGTCAGGGGGTCAATGAGCAGTTCTTC. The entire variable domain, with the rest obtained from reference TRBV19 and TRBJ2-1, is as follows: DGGITQSPKYLFRKEGQNVTLSCEQNLNHDAMYWYRQDPGQGLRLIYYSQIVNDFQKGDIAEGYSVSREKKESFPLTVTSAQKNPTAFYLCASSMSGQGVNEQFFGPGTRLTVL.